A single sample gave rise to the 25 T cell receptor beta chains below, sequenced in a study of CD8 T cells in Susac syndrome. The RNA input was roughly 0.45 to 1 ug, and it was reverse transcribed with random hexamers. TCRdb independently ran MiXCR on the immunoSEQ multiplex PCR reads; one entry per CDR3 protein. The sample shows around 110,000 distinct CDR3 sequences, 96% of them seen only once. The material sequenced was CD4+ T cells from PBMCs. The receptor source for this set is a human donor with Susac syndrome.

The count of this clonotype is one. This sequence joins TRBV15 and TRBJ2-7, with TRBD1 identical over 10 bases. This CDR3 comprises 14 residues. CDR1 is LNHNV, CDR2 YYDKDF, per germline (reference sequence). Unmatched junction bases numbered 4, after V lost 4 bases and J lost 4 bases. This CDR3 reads CATSTWDRGYEQYF. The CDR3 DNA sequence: TGTGCCACCAGCACATGGGACAGGGGATACGAGCAGTACTTC.

The CDR3 loop reads CSVTDRSSISGNTIYF. CDR3 nucleotide sequence: TGCAGCGTAACAGACCGGTCGAGTATATCTGGAAACACCATATATTTT. The chain carries TRBV29-1 and TRBJ1-3, with D hard to call. Per the germline V gene, CDR1 is SQVTM and CDR2 is ANQGSEA. V lost 6 bases, J lost 1 base, and 19 bases lay in between. The CDR3 runs to 16 residues.

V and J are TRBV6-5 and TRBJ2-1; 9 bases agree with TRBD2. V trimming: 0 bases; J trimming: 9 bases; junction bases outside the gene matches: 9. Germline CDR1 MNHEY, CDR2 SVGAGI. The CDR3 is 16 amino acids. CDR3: CASSYSVKAGGAEQFF. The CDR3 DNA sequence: TGTGCCAGCAGTTACTCGGTGAAAGCGGGAGGAGCTGAGCAGTTCTTC.

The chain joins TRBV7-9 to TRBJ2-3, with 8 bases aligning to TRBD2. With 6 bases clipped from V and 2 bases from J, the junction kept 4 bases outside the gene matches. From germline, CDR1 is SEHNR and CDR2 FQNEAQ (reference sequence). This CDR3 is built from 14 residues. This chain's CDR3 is CASSPAGATDTQYF. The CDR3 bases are TGTGCCAGCAGTCCAGCGGGAGCCACAGATACGCAGTATTTT. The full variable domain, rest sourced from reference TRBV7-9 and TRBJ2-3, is DTGVSQNPRHKITKRGQNVTFRCDPISEHNRLYWYRQTLGQGPEFLTYFQNEAQLEKSRLLSDRFSAERPKGSFSTLEIQRTEQGDSAMYLCASSPAGATDTQYFGPGTRLTVL.

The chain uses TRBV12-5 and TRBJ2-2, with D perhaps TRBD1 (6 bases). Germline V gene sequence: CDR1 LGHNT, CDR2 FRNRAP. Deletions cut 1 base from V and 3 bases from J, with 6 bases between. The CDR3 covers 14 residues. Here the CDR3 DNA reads TGTGCTAGTGGTTTGGGACAGGACACCGGGGAGCTGTTTTTT. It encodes CASGLGQDTGELFF. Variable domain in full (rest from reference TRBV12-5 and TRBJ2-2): DARVTQTPRHKVTEMGQEVTMRCQPILGHNTVFWYRQTMMQGLELLAYFRNRAPLDDSGMPKDRFSAEMPDATLATLKIQPSEPRDSAVYFCASGLGQDTGELFFGEGSRLTVL.

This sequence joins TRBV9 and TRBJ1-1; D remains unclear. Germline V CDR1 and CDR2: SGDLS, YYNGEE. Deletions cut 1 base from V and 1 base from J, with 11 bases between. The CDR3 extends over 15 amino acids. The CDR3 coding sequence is TGTGCCAGCAGCGTATCACCAGACCAGAACACTGAAGCTTTCTTT. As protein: CASSVSPDQNTEAFF.

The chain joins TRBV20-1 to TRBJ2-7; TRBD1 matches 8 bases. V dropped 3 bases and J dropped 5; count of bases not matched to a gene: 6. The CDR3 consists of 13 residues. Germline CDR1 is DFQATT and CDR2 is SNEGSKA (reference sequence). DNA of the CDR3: TGCAGTGCTAGCTTAGGACAGGGTAACGAGCAGTACTTC. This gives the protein CSASLGQGNEQYF.

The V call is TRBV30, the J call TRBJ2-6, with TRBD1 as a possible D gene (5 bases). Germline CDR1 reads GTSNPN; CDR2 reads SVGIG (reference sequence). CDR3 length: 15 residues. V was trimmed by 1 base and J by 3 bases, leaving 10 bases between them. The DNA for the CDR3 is TGTGCCTGGAGTGGAGACAGTGTTGGGGCCAACGTCCTGACTTTC. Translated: CAWSGDSVGANVLTF.

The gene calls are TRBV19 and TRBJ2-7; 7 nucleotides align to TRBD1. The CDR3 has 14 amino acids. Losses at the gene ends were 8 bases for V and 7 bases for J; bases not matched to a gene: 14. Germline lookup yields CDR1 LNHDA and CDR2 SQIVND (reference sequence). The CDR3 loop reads CASRAGTAASEQYF. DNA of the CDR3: TGTGCCAGTCGCGCCGGGACAGCAGCTAGTGAGCAGTACTTC.

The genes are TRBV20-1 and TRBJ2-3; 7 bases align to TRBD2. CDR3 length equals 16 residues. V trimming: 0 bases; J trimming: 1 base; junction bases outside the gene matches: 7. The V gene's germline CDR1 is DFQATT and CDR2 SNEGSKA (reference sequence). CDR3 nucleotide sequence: TGCAGTGCTAGAGAACTAGCGCCTTGGGGCACAGATACGCAGTATTTT. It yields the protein CSARELAPWGTDTQYF.

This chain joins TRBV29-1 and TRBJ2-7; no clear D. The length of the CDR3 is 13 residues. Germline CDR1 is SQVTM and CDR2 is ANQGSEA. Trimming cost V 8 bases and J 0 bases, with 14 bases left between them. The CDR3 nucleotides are TGCAGCATTGGTAGAGGTATCTCCTACGAGCAGTACTTC. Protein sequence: CSIGRGISYEQYF.

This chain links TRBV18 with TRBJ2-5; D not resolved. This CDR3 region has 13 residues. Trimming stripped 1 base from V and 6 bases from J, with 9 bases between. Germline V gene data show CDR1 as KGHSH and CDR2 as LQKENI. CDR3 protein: CASSPRGEKTQYF. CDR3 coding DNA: TGTGCCAGCTCACCACGAGGAGAAAAGACCCAGTACTTC.

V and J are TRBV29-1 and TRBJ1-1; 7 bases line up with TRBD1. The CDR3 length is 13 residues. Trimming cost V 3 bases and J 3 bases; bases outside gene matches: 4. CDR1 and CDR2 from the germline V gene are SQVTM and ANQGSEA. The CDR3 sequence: CSVDRDRHTEAFF. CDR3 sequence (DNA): TGCAGCGTTGATAGGGACAGACACACTGAAGCTTTCTTT.

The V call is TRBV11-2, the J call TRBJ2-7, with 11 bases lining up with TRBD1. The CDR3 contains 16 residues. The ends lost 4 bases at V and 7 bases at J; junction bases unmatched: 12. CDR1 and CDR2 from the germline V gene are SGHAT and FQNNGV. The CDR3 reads CASSYSLGQGDFEQYF. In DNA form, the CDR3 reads TGTGCCAGCAGCTATTCGTTGGGACAGGGGGATTTTGAGCAGTACTTC.

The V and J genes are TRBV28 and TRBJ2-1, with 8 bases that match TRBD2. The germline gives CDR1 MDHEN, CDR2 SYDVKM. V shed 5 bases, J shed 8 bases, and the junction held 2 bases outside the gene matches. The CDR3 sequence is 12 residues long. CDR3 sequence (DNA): TGTGCCAGCAGTCCGACTAGCGATGAGCAGTTCTTC. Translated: CASSPTSDEQFF. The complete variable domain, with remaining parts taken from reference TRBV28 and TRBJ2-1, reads DVKVTQSSRYLVKRTGEKVFLECVQDMDHENMFWYRQDPGLGLRLIYFSYDVKMKEKGDIPEGYSVSREKKERFSLILESASTNQTSMYLCASSPTSDEQFFGPGTRLTVL.

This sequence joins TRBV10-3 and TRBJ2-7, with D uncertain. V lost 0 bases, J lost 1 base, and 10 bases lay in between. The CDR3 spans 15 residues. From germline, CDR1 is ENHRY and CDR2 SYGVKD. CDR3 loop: CAISESKLSSYEQYF. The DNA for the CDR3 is TGTGCCATCAGTGAGTCTAAGTTGTCGTCCTACGAGCAGTACTTC.

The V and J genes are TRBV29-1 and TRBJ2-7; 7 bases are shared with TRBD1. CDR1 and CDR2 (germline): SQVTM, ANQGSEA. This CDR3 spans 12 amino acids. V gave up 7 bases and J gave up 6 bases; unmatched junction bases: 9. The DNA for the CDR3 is TGCAGCGCGAGACAGGGAAACTCCGAGCAGTACTTC. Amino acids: CSARQGNSEQYF.

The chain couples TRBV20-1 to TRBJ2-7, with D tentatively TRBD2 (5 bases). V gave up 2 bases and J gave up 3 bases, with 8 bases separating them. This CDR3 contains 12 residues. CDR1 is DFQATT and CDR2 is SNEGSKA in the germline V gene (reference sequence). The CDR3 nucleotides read TGCAGTGCTAGAACCAGCGGCTACGAGCAGTACTTC. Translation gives CSARTSGYEQYF.

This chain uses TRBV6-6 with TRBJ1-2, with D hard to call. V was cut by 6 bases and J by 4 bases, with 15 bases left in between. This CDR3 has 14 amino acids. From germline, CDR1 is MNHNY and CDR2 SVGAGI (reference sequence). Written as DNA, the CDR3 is TGTGCCAGCAGCGCGGGATCACAAGGCTATGGCTACACCTTC. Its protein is CASSAGSQGYGYTF.

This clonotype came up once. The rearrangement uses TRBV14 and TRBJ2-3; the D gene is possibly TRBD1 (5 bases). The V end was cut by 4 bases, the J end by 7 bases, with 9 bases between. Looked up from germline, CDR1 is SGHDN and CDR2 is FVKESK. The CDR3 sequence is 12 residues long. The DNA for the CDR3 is TGTGCCAGCAGCCCTGGACATTATACGCAGTATTTT. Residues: CASSPGHYTQYF. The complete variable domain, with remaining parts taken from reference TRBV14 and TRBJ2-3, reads EAGVTQFPSHSVIEKGQTVTLRCDPISGHDNLYWYRRVMGKEIKFLLHFVKESKQDESGMPNNRFLAERTGGTYSTLKVQPAELEDSGVYFCASSPGHYTQYFGPGTRLTVL.

The CDR3 DNA reads TGCACCAGCAGCCAAGAGTCGGGGGGGCCGCGGGAGCAGTACTTC. Its translation: CTSSQESGGPREQYF. The chain uses TRBV1 and TRBJ2-7; the DNA was not compared with TRBD2, the D call given in the table. TRBV1 is a documented pseudogene. This CDR3 spans 15 amino acids.

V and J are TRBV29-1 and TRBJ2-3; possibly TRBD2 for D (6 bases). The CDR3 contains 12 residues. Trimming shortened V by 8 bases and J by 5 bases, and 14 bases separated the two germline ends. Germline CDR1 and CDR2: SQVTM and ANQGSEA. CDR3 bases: TGCAGCCCTGAGGGAGGAGAAGATACGCAGTATTTT. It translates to CSPEGGEDTQYF.

CDR3 DNA sequence: TGCAGTGCTAGAGACCGCCTTAGGGGCGGCAGCTCCTACGAGCAGTACTTC. Amino acid sequence: CSARDRLRGGSSYEQYF. The chain joins TRBV20-1 to TRBJ2-7; possible D gene TRBD1, 5 bases. The CDR3 is 17 amino acids. V gave up 0 bases and J gave up 0 bases, with 18 bases separating them. CDR1 and CDR2 from the germline V gene are DFQATT and SNEGSKA (reference sequence).

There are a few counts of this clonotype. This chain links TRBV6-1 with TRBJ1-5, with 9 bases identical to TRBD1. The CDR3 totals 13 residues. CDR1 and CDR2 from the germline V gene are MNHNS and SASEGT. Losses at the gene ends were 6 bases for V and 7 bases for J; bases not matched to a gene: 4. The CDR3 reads CASRGQGEQPQHF. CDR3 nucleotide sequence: TGTGCCAGCAGGGGACAGGGTGAGCAGCCCCAGCATTTT.

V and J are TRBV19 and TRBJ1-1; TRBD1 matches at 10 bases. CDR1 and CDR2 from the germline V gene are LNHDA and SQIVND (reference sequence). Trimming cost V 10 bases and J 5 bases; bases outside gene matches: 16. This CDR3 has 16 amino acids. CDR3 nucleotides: TGTGCCACCCGCGGGCGGGACAGGGGATTCGAGACTGAAGCTTTCTTT. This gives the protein CATRGRDRGFETEAFF.